What follows are 17 T cell receptor beta chains derived from one specimen sequenced in a study of breast tumors, draining lymph nodes, adjacent tissues (dated by TCRdb to the mid-2010s). The library was produced with multiplex PCR. The sequencer listed for this sample is Illumina HiSeq 2000. The raw public reads went through TCRdb reprocessing: fastp at Q25, MiXCR clone calling, in-frame beta chains kept. Every entry covers one CDR3 protein and lists the most common genes and DNA from its rows. The table for this sample lists approximately 210,000 distinct CDR3 sequences; about 30% of them were counted only once. The ten biggest clones cover 1.3% to 1.5% of the sample. Lymph node samples were obtained from the axillary draining lymph nodes of breast cancer patients. Sequenced material: axillary lymph node tissue. The receptor set was obtained from a female donor with breast cancer. Some clones in this sample may be carry-over from other donors' samples.

CDR3 in DNA: TGTGCCACCAGCGGGACAGGGAACACTGAAGCTTTCTTT. It yields the protein CATSGTGNTEAFF. The V gene is TRBV24-1, the J gene TRBJ1-1; 8 bases fit TRBD1. CDR1 is KGHDR, CDR2 SFDVKD, per germline. The CDR3 is 13 amino acids. J was trimmed by 1 base and V by 7 bases; bases with no gene match: 1.

Note on this clonotype: This may arise from a read error, as a much more abundant clone is one base away. V is TRBV6-5 and J is TRBJ2-5; weak D call: TRBD2 (7 bases). This CDR3 has 16 residues. Germline V CDR1 and CDR2: MNHEY, SVGAGI. The CDR3 sequence: CACSHSGGRVQETQYF. CDR3 nucleotide sequence: TGTGCCTGCAGTCACTCGGGGGGCCGGGTCCAAGAGACCCAGTACTTC.

With respect to this clonotype: The CDR3 does not close with the conserved phenylalanine or tryptophan, likely indicating a read error. Because the CDR3's place on the DNA is in doubt, the DNA is left out and the CDR3 is given as listed by TCRdb. The CDR3 protein is CASSIEEILRDPVL. The chain joins TRBV19 to TRBJ2-5. CDR1 and CDR2 (germline): LNHDA, SQIVND (reference sequence). The CDR3 numbers 14 amino acids, ends counted.

The genes are TRBV6-5 and TRBJ2-3; D is ambiguous. This CDR3 spans 13 amino acids. The germline V and J ends were trimmed by 2 bases and 2 bases, with 5 bases remaining between them. Germline CDR1 reads MNHEY; CDR2 reads SVGAGI. The CDR3 DNA is TGTGCCAGCAGTTACCAAAACACAGATACGCAGTATTTT. Its protein is CASSYQNTDTQYF.

This clonotype was picked up many times. The chain is built from TRBV7-9 and TRBJ2-1; possible D gene TRBD2, 5 bases. The CDR3 has 14 residues. The germline CDR1 and CDR2 sequences are SEHNR and FQNEAQ (reference sequence). Trimming stripped 3 bases from V and 5 bases from J, with 11 bases between. CDR3 region: CASSFSGPNNEQFF. The CDR3 bases are TGTGCCAGCAGCTTCAGCGGACCTAACAATGAGCAGTTCTTC.

This clonotype was counted ten times or more. The J gene is TRBJ1-6, the V gene TRBV5-5; unclear D gene. The CDR3 contains 15 residues. Germline lookup yields CDR1 SGHKS and CDR2 YYEKEE (reference sequence). Trimming removed 2 bases at V and 7 bases at J, with 13 bases between. The CDR3 here is CASSFVDVLNSPLHF. The CDR3 DNA reads TGTGCCAGCAGCTTCGTCGACGTATTGAATTCACCCCTCCACTTT.

This clonotype was found many times. J is TRBJ2-5 and V is TRBV5-1; D could derive from TRBD1 or TRBD2 (5 bases each). The germline CDR1 and CDR2 sequences are SGHRS and YFSETQ. The CDR3 consists of 13 residues. Trimming took off 3 bases at V and 5 bases at J, with 11 bases between the two ends. The CDR3 DNA sequence: TGCGCCAGCAGCTGGGGGAGTGGTGAGACCCAGTACTTC. Translating it yields CASSWGSGETQYF. Full variable domain (remainder filled in from reference TRBV5-1 and TRBJ2-5): KAGVTQTPRYLIKTRGQQVTLSCSPISGHRSVSWYQQTPGQGLQFLFEYFSETQRNKGNFPGRFSGRQFSNSRSEMNVSTLELGDSALYLCASSWGSGETQYFGPGTRLLVL.

This clonotype has ten or more counts. The CDR3 bases are TGTGCCAGCAGCCCGGGACTAGTTTTCTACGAGCAGTACTTC. Its protein product is CASSPGLVFYEQYF. The rearrangement joins TRBV14 to TRBJ2-7; 8 bases fit TRBD2. The CDR3 sequence is 14 residues long. The V and J ends lost 4 bases and 3 bases, in that order; junction bases with no gene match: 5. CDR1 and CDR2 from the germline V gene are SGHDN and FVKESK.

A remark on this clonotype: A clone one base away is much larger, so this may be a read error. The V call is TRBV9, the J call TRBJ2-1; the D gene could be TRBD1 or TRBD2 (5 bases each). The V and J ends lost 4 bases and 6 bases respectively, with 17 bases between them. CDR1 is SGDLS and CDR2 is YYNGEE in the germline V gene. This CDR3 comprises 15 residues. Here the CDR3 reads CASSFRDQPCNEQFF. The CDR3 DNA sequence: TGTGCCAGCAGCTTCCGGGACCAGCCCTGCAATGAGCAGTTCTTC. The full variable domain, completed using reference TRBV9 and TRBJ2-1, is DSGVTQTPKHLITATGQRVTLRCSPRSGDLSVYWYQQSLDQGLQFLIQYYNGEERAKGNILERFSAQQFPDLHSELNLSSLELGDSALYFCASSFRDQPCNEQFFGPGTRLTVL.

This clonotype was seen many times. This chain uses TRBV5-6 with TRBJ2-7; TRBD1 matches at 10 bases. The CDR3 contains 14 residues. Germline CDR1 reads SGHDT; CDR2 reads YYEEEE. V shed 4 bases, J shed 4 bases, and the junction held 5 bases outside the gene matches. CDR3 nucleotide sequence: TGTGCCAGCAGCCAAGGGACAGGGGAGTACGAGCAGTACTTC. Translation: CASSQGTGEYEQYF.

At least ten counts were recorded for this clonotype. This chain connects TRBV7-2 to TRBJ2-1; tentative D call: TRBD2 (5 bases). Germline V lookup: CDR1 SGHTA, CDR2 FQGNSA. V was clipped by 1 base and J by 7 bases, with 17 bases between them. The CDR3 covers 16 residues. Here the CDR3 reads CASSLGRASQRNEQFF. The CDR3 DNA reads as TGTGCCAGCAGCTTAGGAAGGGCCTCCCAGCGGAATGAGCAGTTCTTC. The entire variable domain, with the rest obtained from reference TRBV7-2 and TRBJ2-1, is as follows: GAGVSQSPSNKVTEKGKDVELRCDPISGHTALYWYRQSLGQGLEFLIYFQGNSAPDKSGLPSDRFSAERTGGSVSTLTIQRTQQEDSAVYLCASSLGRASQRNEQFFGPGTRLTVL.

This clonotype was found a few times. A much larger clone is a single base away; this may be a read error. The genes are TRBV20-1 and TRBJ2-1; possible D gene TRBD2, 5 bases. The germline gives CDR1 DFQATT, CDR2 SNEGSKA (reference sequence). This CDR3 contains 11 residues. The CDR3 protein is CSARAGIEQSF. The CDR3 DNA sequence: TGCAGTGCTAGGGCGGGCATTGAGCAGTCCTTC.

This clonotype was seen a few times. A much larger clone sits a single nucleotide away, making a read error possible. The conserved final phenylalanine or tryptophan is absent from the CDR3, which likely points to a read error. This chain uses TRBV4-1 with TRBJ2-3; D is uncertain. With 1 base removed from V and 0 bases from J, the gap between germline ends came to 2 bases. There are 13 residues in the CDR3. Germline CDR1 MGHRA, CDR2 YSYEKL. The DNA for the CDR3 is TGCGCCAGCAGCCAAGGTAGCACAGATACGCAGTATCTT. This encodes CASSQGSTDTQYL.

This clonotype was observed many times. This clone may be a read error of a much larger clone one base away. This chain joins TRBV20-1 and TRBJ1-5; no clear D gene. V lost 3 bases, J lost 6 bases, and 18 bases lay in between. CDR1 and CDR2 from the germline V gene are DFQATT and SNEGSKA (reference sequence). CDR3 length: 15 residues. The DNA of the CDR3 is TGCAGTGCTAGTCTTGGCACATGGCGCACTCAGCCCCAGCATTTT. Protein product: CSASLGTWRTQPQHF.

This clonotype was seen ten or more times. The chain has TRBV3-1 and TRBJ2-7, with a tentative D call TRBD1 (6 bases). CDR3 size: 12 residues. Germline V gene sequence: CDR1 LGHDT, CDR2 YNNKEL (reference sequence). Trimming left V 4 bases short and J 6 bases short, with 10 bases between. In DNA, the CDR3 is TGTGCCAGCAGCCGGACAGTTACCGAGCAGTACTTC. Translated: CASSRTVTEQYF.

This chain links TRBV3-1 with TRBJ1-1, with 10 nucleotides matching TRBD1. Germline-derived CDR1 and CDR2 are LGHDT and YNNKEL (reference sequence). The CDR3 is 13 residues long. Trimming took 3 bases from V and 9 from J; bases not matched to a gene: 4. The DNA for the CDR3 is TGTGCCAGCAGCCATGGGACAGGGGACAAAGCTTTCTTT. Its translation: CASSHGTGDKAFF.

This clonotype has ten or more counts. The V gene is TRBV2, the J gene TRBJ2-6; a weak D match, TRBD2 (6 bases). From germline, CDR1 is SNHLY and CDR2 FYNNEI. The length of the CDR3 is 17 residues. V was cut by 11 bases and J by 4 bases, with 24 bases left in between. CDR3 DNA sequence: TGTGCCTGCCCCAAGAACTATGGGGGGAAAGGGGCCAACGTCCTGACTTTC. It translates to CACPKNYGGKGANVLTF.